This T cell receptor (beta chain) was profiled in a study of human thymus T cells. The sample holds one count of this clone. The assay was immunoSEQ multiplex PCR, and TCRdb's table has in-frame clones only and misses some. The sample holds about 46,000 clones; more than 85% are singletons and the top ten take approximately 0.16%. The CDR3 runs 11 residues. Looked up from germline, CDR1 is MDHEN and CDR2 is SYDVKM. Trimming took 3 bases from V and 7 from J, leaving 6 bases between them. Sequencing was carried out using blood. This chain joins TRBV28 and TRBJ1-2; no clear D gene. The receptor's source is a girl under three years old with a congenital heart defect but otherwise immunologically healthy. The CDR3 DNA follows: TGTGCCAGCAGTTTCTTGGGTGGCTACACCTTC. Protein sequence: CASSFLGGYTF.